This T cell receptor beta chain originates from a study of blood T cell repertoires in COVID-19. Study-wide context: Sources were T cells, B-cell-depleted T cells, or PBMCs; the material itself was cDNA or gDNA.

Clones were read by immunoSEQ multiplex PCR, and TCRdb kept only the in-frame ones, dropping some. The sample carries 250,000 to 350,000 clones, roughly 85% recorded once. Adults between roughly 18 and 89 years of age took part from about two dozen US areas. Sequenced: PBMCs or T cells enriched from blood (not recorded which). The receptor was isolated from a woman between 50 and 59 years old who had recovered from COVID-19.

CDR3 region: CASSSGGGRVETQYF. The CDR3 DNA reads TGTGCCAGTAGTTCGGGGGGGGGCCGGGTAGAGACCCAGTACTTC. This sequence joins TRBV19 and TRBJ2-5, with TRBD2 matching 8 bases. CDR1 and CDR2 (germline): LNHDA, SQIVND (reference sequence). V lost 5 bases to trimming and J lost 4 bases; unmatched junction nucleotides: 9. The CDR3 runs 15 residues.